This T cell receptor (beta chain) is drawn from a study of T cells in Graves' hyperthyroidism and ophthalmopathy. Study-level results: Ophthalmopathy was model-predicted a median approximately six months pre-onset. Most clonotypes that expanded in the thyroid above 0.001 also showed up in blood.

Authors of the study amplified TCR beta CDR3 regions from RNA transcripts. Researchers ran a first-round RT-PCR on the TCR CDR3 using the HTBI primer set. One entry per CDR3 protein, called by TCRdb with MiXCR from the multiplex PCR reads. The data contain about 420,000 distinct CDR3 sequences, roughly an eighth of them singletons. This clonotype was picked up a small number of times. Its specificity is unknown. Germline V gives CDR1 DFQATT, CDR2 SNEGSKA (reference sequence). V lost 3 bases and J lost 2, with 11 bases in between. The CDR3 spans 14 residues. The sequence was collected from a woman aged 18-29 years with Graves' hyperthyroidism. This rearrangement joins TRBV20-1 to TRBJ1-5, with D possibly TRBD1 on 5 matching bases. The sequencing sample was made of blood. DNA for the CDR3: TGCAGTGCTAGTCGCCAGGGAGGCAATCAGCCCCAGCATTTT. It translates to CSASRQGGNQPQHF.